Below, 22 T cell receptor beta chains from the same sample are listed, as sequenced in a study of cytomegalovirus exposure and HLA in healthy donors. A multiplex PCR was run with 60 Vbeta primers and 13 Jbeta primers. Only in-frame clones appear in the TCRdb table, and some are missing; sequencing was by immunoSEQ multiplex PCR. Found here are some 150,000 clones, approximately 80% of them singletons; the top ten hold roughly 1.3%. The specimen sequenced was PBMCs. All receptors derive from a woman aged 50 to 60 in good health and CMV-seronegative.

This chain uses TRBV5-5 with TRBJ1-6, with D perhaps TRBD1 (5 bases). CDR3 length: 16 residues. Germline CDR1 SGHKS, CDR2 YYEKEE (reference sequence). Trimming took 2 bases from V and 7 from J, leaving 16 bases between them. The CDR3 protein is CASSFTSGWENSPLHF. CDR3 bases: TGTGCCAGCAGCTTTACTTCAGGGTGGGAAAATTCACCCCTCCACTTT.

This chain joins TRBV5-1 and TRBJ2-7; 8 bases match TRBD1. The V gene's germline CDR1 is SGHRS and CDR2 YFSETQ. V dropped 6 bases and J dropped 2; count of bases not matched to a gene: 13. This CDR3 comprises 16 residues. In nucleotides, the CDR3 is TGCGCCAGCAACCTCGGACAGGGCCCTTCTACCTACGAGCAGTACTTC. It specifies CASNLGQGPSTYEQYF.

J is TRBJ2-1 and V is TRBV5-3, with D perhaps TRBD2 (6 bases). TRBV5-3 is flagged as an ORF with uncertain function. V lost 4 bases and J 6 bases, leaving 20 bases between the germline ends. The length of the CDR3 is 16 residues. The CDR3 is CARSPEGKQGPNEQFF. The CDR3 nucleotides read TGTGCCAGAAGCCCGGAGGGTAAGCAGGGTCCCAATGAGCAGTTCTTC.

The rearrangement joins TRBV6-5 to TRBJ1-1, with D possibly being TRBD1 (6 bases). Trimming removed 0 bases at V and 8 bases at J, with 16 bases between. Germline values: CDR1 MNHEY, CDR2 SVGAGI. The CDR3 loop spans 15 amino acids. In DNA, the CDR3 is TGTGCCAGCAGTTACTCGAGTGGTTCAGGGGCCGAAGCTTTCTTT. Amino acids: CASSYSSGSGAEAFF.

The rearrangement joins TRBV28 to TRBJ2-1; TRBD1 agrees at 7 bases. The CDR3 is made up of 14 amino acids. Germline trimming cut 8 bases from V and 2 bases from J; bases unmatched to any gene: 6. Per the germline V gene, CDR1 is MDHEN and CDR2 is SYDVKM. The CDR3 loop is CASVRTGTYNEQFF. In DNA, the CDR3 is TGTGCCAGCGTGAGGACAGGTACCTACAATGAGCAGTTCTTC. The whole variable domain, filled in from reference TRBV28 and TRBJ2-1, reads DVKVTQSSRYLVKRTGEKVFLECVQDMDHENMFWYRQDPGLGLRLIYFSYDVKMKEKGDIPEGYSVSREKKERFSLILESASTNQTSMYLCASVRTGTYNEQFFGPGTRLTVL.

The chain recombines TRBV13 with TRBJ2-7, with D possibly being TRBD1 (7 bases). The CDR3 extends over 14 amino acids. The germline V gene has CDR1 PRHDT and CDR2 FYEKMQ (reference sequence). V gave up 5 bases and J gave up 5 bases, with 16 bases separating them. The CDR3 DNA reads as TGTGCCAGCAGCACCCGCAGGGGGGCAGACGAGCAGTACTTC. It translates to CASSTRRGADEQYF.

The chain is built from TRBV5-6 and TRBJ1-2, with 8 bases identical to TRBD1. Germline V gene sequence: CDR1 SGHDT, CDR2 YYEEEE. This CDR3 has 13 amino acids. Trimming took 4 bases from V and 3 from J; bases not matched to a gene: 2. This CDR3 is CASSRTGYYGYTF. In DNA, the CDR3 is TGTGCCAGCAGCCGGACAGGGTACTATGGCTACACCTTC.

This clone was recorded once. The chain has TRBV7-2 and TRBJ2-7, with 10 positions matching TRBD1. The CDR3 runs 15 residues. From germline, CDR1 is SGHTA and CDR2 FQGNSA. The trim removed 0 bases at V and 4 bases at J, leaving 3 bases unmatched. CDR3 sequence reads: CASSLATGQGYEQYF. CDR3 DNA sequence: TGTGCCAGCAGCTTAGCAACGGGACAGGGGTACGAGCAGTACTTC.

The chain employs TRBV5-1 and TRBJ2-1; 10 positions match TRBD2. Germline lookup yields CDR1 SGHRS and CDR2 YFSETQ. The ends lost 4 bases at V and 0 bases at J; junction bases unmatched: 4. This CDR3 region has 16 residues. The CDR3 DNA sequence: TGCGCCAGCAGCGTAACTAGCGGGACCTCCTACAATGAGCAGTTCTTC. This gives the protein CASSVTSGTSYNEQFF.

This chain links TRBV5-4 with TRBJ2-3; tentative D call: TRBD1 (5 bases). The CDR3 contains 14 residues. The germline gives CDR1 SGHNT, CDR2 YYREEE (reference sequence). Trimming removed 4 bases at V and 6 bases at J, with 15 bases between. CDR3 amino acids: CASSRPTELDTQYF. CDR3 nucleotides: TGTGCCAGCAGCAGACCGACAGAGCTGGATACGCAGTATTTT.

The chain uses TRBV2 and TRBJ2-4; possible D gene TRBD2, 7 bases. There are 16 residues in the CDR3. Trimming left V 9 bases short and J 1 base short, with 19 bases between. Germline V gene sequence: CDR1 SNHLY, CDR2 FYNNEI. The CDR3 nucleotides are TGTGCCAGTGCCCCCTCCCGGGGGGCGGCCAAAAACATTCAGTACTTC. Amino acid sequence: CASAPSRGAAKNIQYF.

The chain joins TRBV7-2 to TRBJ2-7, with D possibly TRBD1 on 6 matching bases. The length of the CDR3 is 13 residues. V was shortened by 0 bases and J by 4 bases, with 7 bases between the two germline ends. The germline CDR1 and CDR2 sequences are SGHTA and FQGNSA. The chain's CDR3 is CASSLAGTYEQYF. In DNA form, the CDR3 reads TGTGCCAGCAGCTTAGCAGGGACATACGAGCAGTACTTC. The variable domain in full, with the rest retrieved from reference TRBV7-2 and TRBJ2-7, is GAGVSQSPSNKVTEKGKDVELRCDPISGHTALYWYRQSLGQGLEFLIYFQGNSAPDKSGLPSDRFSAERTGGSVSTLTIQRTQQEDSAVYLCASSLAGTYEQYFGPGTRLTVT.

This clone was seen a single time. This chain uses TRBV2 with TRBJ1-2; D perhaps matches TRBD1 (6 bases). From germline, CDR1 is SNHLY and CDR2 FYNNEI. The V gene lost 6 bases and the J gene lost 5 bases, with 16 bases spanning the gap. There are 14 residues in the CDR3. The CDR3 protein is CASRGQPSTYGYTF. Written as DNA, the CDR3 is TGTGCCAGCAGAGGACAGCCCTCCACTTATGGCTACACCTTC.

This clone was seen only a few times. V usage is TRBV6-6 and J usage is TRBJ2-1, with D perhaps matching TRBD2 (6 bases). This CDR3 comprises 15 residues. The germline CDR1 and CDR2 sequences are MNHNY and SVGAGI (reference sequence). The germline V and J ends were trimmed by 2 bases and 2 bases, with 10 bases remaining between them. The CDR3 protein is CASSYEGTPYNEQFF. The CDR3 DNA is TGTGCCAGCAGTTACGAAGGGACTCCCTACAATGAGCAGTTCTTC.

The chain is built from TRBV4-3 and TRBJ1-4; D remains unclear. CDR1 and CDR2 (germline): LGHNA, YSLEER. This CDR3 contains 15 residues. V was cut by 3 bases and J by 4 bases, with 12 bases left in between. The CDR3 DNA follows: TGCGCCAGCAGCCACTCCACTTTGCATAATGAAAAACTGTTTTTT. As protein: CASSHSTLHNEKLFF.

The genes are TRBV18 and TRBJ1-5; TRBD1 matches at 7 bases. This CDR3 comprises 19 residues. V lost 1 base to trimming and J lost 7 bases; unmatched junction nucleotides: 19. In germline, CDR1 is KGHSH, CDR2 LQKENI. The CDR3 loop reads CASSPLALALPTGVQPQHF. CDR3 in DNA: TGTGCCAGCTCACCACTTGCCCTTGCCCTCCCTACAGGGGTCCAGCCCCAGCATTTT.

This clone was counted a single time. This rearrangement joins TRBV6-4 to TRBJ2-3; unclear D gene. CDR1 is MRHNA and CDR2 is SNTAGT in the germline V gene. The CDR3 has 14 residues. Trimming removed 6 bases at V and 0 bases at J, with 10 bases between. The DNA for the CDR3 is TGTGCCAGCAGCCTCGAGGCTAGCACAGATACGCAGTATTTT. Its protein is CASSLEASTDTQYF.

This chain links TRBV2 with TRBJ2-1; 8 nucleotides align to TRBD2. This CDR3 spans 12 amino acids. The V gene's germline CDR1 is SNHLY and CDR2 FYNNEI. V gave up 8 bases and J gave up 10 bases; unmatched junction bases: 7. CDR3 amino acids: CASLGGVREQFF. CDR3 nucleotide sequence: TGTGCCAGCCTCGGGGGGGTAAGGGAGCAGTTCTTC.

V and J are TRBV18 and TRBJ2-1; 7 bases fit TRBD1. CDR1 is KGHSH and CDR2 is LQKENI in the germline V gene. V lost 3 bases and J lost 7; bases outside the gene matches: 9. CDR3 length: 15 residues. The CDR3 protein is CASSPHRDSPNEQFF. The CDR3, as DNA: TGTGCCAGCTCACCTCACCGGGACAGCCCTAATGAGCAGTTCTTC.

The J gene is TRBJ1-6, the V gene TRBV7-9, with TRBD1 matching over 7 bases. The CDR3 is 14 amino acids. Unmatched junction bases numbered 8, after V lost 5 bases and J lost 10 bases. Germline V gene sequence: CDR1 SEHNR, CDR2 FQNEAQ (reference sequence). The CDR3 spells CASSATGFNSPLHF. The CDR3 nucleotides read TGTGCCAGCAGCGCGACAGGGTTCAACTCACCCCTCCACTTT.

The chain carries TRBV5-1 and TRBJ2-2, with TRBD1 matching over 9 bases. The CDR3 runs 15 residues. J gave up 6 bases and V 3 bases, and 6 bases lay outside the gene matches. Germline lookup yields CDR1 SGHRS and CDR2 YFSETQ. As DNA, the CDR3 is TGCGCCAGCAGCTCTGGACAGGGGATCCCCGGGGAGCTGTTTTTT. Translation: CASSSGQGIPGELFF.

In DNA, the CDR3 is TGTGCCAGCAGCTCTCCATCTAGCGGGAGCACAGATACGCAGTATTTT. It is translated as CASSSPSSGSTDTQYF. The chain recombines TRBV5-4 with TRBJ2-3; TRBD2 matches 8 bases. The CDR3 length is 16 residues. The V segment lost 3 bases and the J segment 0 bases; nucleotides outside the gene matches: 6. Germline V CDR1 and CDR2: SGHNT, YYREEE (reference sequence).